One and the same sample provided the 14 T cell receptor beta chains below, sequenced in a study of cytomegalovirus exposure and HLA in healthy donors. The study ran its PCR with 60 Vbeta and 13 Jbeta primers. Some clones are missing from TCRdb's copy, which holds only in-frame ones; the method was immunoSEQ multiplex PCR. The table lists fewer than 200,000 clones, 82% of them singletons. Material for sequencing was PBMCs. The receptors were gathered from a girl aged 2 to 9 in good health and CMV-seropositive.

J is TRBJ2-5 and V is TRBV29-1; D perhaps matches TRBD1 (6 bases). The J call may be wrong; the DNA end is better matched by TRBJ2-7. Germline CDR1 and CDR2: SQVTM and ANQGSEA. CDR3 length: 15 amino acids. The CDR3 bases are TGCAGCGTTGCCGGAGCTCAACAGGGTGCCTACGAGCAGTACTTC. This gives the protein CSVAGAQQGAYEQYF.

The rearrangement joins TRBV7-9 to TRBJ2-5, with 11 bases lining up with TRBD2. Germline assignment: CDR1 SEHNR and CDR2 FQNEAQ (reference sequence). The CDR3 is 17 amino acids. Trimming removed 7 bases from V and 5 bases from J; junction bases left unmatched: 15. As DNA, the CDR3 is TGTGCCAGCACCCAGGGACTAGCGGCCACGTCGCTGGAGACCCAGTACTTC. Its translation: CASTQGLAATSLETQYF.

The sample holds one count of this clone. This rearrangement joins TRBV2 to TRBJ1-1; possibly TRBD1 for D (5 bases). The CDR3 spans 14 residues. V shed 5 bases and J shed 1 base, with 11 bases lying between them. The germline V gene encodes CDR1 SNHLY and CDR2 FYNNEI. This CDR3 reads CASSNLDKNTEAFF. Here the CDR3 DNA reads TGTGCCAGCAGTAACCTGGACAAGAACACTGAAGCTTTCTTT.

This chain connects TRBV9 to TRBJ2-5, with 8 bases aligning to TRBD1. The CDR3 is 15 amino acids. Trimming took 7 bases from V and 5 from J; bases not matched to a gene: 13. CDR1 is SGDLS and CDR2 is YYNGEE in the germline V gene. CDR3 nucleotides: TGTGCCAGCGGCCGACGACAGGGGTTGGGGGAGACCCAGTACTTC. It translates to CASGRRQGLGETQYF.

J is TRBJ2-7 and V is TRBV20-1; no clear D gene. The germline CDR1 and CDR2 sequences are DFQATT and SNEGSKA (reference sequence). The V end lost 2 bases, the J end lost 4 bases, and 6 bases lay between the germline ends. This CDR3 comprises 11 residues. CDR3 DNA sequence: TGCAGTGCTAGACCCCGTTACGAGCAGTACTTC. The encoded protein is CSARPRYEQYF.

The J gene is TRBJ2-7, the V gene TRBV6-5, with no clear D. This CDR3 has 15 amino acids. Germline V gives CDR1 MNHEY, CDR2 SVGAGI. V lost 6 bases and J 2 bases, leaving 17 bases between the germline ends. The CDR3 here is CASRLRVLPTYEQYF. In DNA form, the CDR3 reads TGTGCCAGCAGACTCCGGGTCCTGCCGACCTACGAGCAGTACTTC.

A note on this clone: Relative to the germline gene, one junction end is altered; a read error may explain this. The J gene is TRBJ2-7, the V gene TRBV30; D is unresolved. The germline V gene encodes CDR1 GTSNPN and CDR2 SVGIG (reference sequence). CDR3 length: 12 amino acids. The CDR3, as DNA: TGTGCCCGGAGCTTCAGATCCTACGAGCAGTACTTC. Translating gives CARSFRSYEQYF.

This clone was observed once. This rearrangement joins TRBV7-8 to TRBJ2-7, with 8 bases identical to TRBD2. CDR1 SGHVS and CDR2 FQNEAQ come from the germline V gene. CDR3 length: 16 amino acids. Losses at the gene ends were 5 bases for V and 1 base for J; bases not matched to a gene: 10. This chain's CDR3 is CASSPARTSRSYEQYF. The CDR3 coding sequence is TGTGCCAGCAGCCCAGCGAGGACTAGCAGATCCTACGAGCAGTACTTC.

V is TRBV7-9 and J is TRBJ1-1; D is perhaps TRBD1 (5 bases). The CDR3 extends over 12 amino acids. Germline values: CDR1 SEHNR, CDR2 FQNEAQ (reference sequence). The ends were cut back, 3 bases at V and 6 bases at J, with 8 bases in the middle. Here the CDR3 DNA reads TGTGCCAGCAGCTTGGGGCAGCCTGAAGCTTTCTTT. Translated: CASSLGQPEAFF.

The chain uses TRBV7-3 and TRBJ2-1; maybe TRBD1 (5 bases). The CDR3 has 13 amino acids. Germline CDR1 SGHTA, CDR2 FQGTGA. Trimming pared 5 bases from V and 7 bases from J, leaving 12 bases between. The DNA for the CDR3 is TGTGCCAGCAGCCCAGGGCTGAGGAATGAGCAGTTCTTC. Amino acids: CASSPGLRNEQFF.

The chain joins TRBV27 to TRBJ2-7, with 7 nucleotides matching TRBD1. The CDR3 extends over 15 amino acids. J was trimmed by 0 bases and V by 3 bases; bases with no gene match: 5. Looked up from germline, CDR1 is MNHEY and CDR2 is SMNVEV (reference sequence). The DNA of the CDR3 is TGTGCCAGCAGTTTGACAGGGCTCCGCTCCTACGAGCAGTACTTC. Protein product: CASSLTGLRSYEQYF.

The CDR3 DNA sequence: TGCGCCAGCAGCTTGATGACAGGGGGCACCGGGGAGCTGTTTTTT. Translating it yields CASSLMTGGTGELFF. The chain couples TRBV5-1 to TRBJ2-2, with 9 bases identical to TRBD1. CDR3 length: 15 residues. With 1 base clipped from V and 4 bases from J, the junction kept 2 bases outside the gene matches. Per germline, CDR1 SGHRS and CDR2 YFSETQ.

V is TRBV7-9 and J is TRBJ2-5, with 11 nucleotides matching TRBD2. The V and J ends lost 5 bases and 1 base, in that order; junction bases with no gene match: 12. The CDR3 is 18 amino acids. Germline-derived CDR1 and CDR2 are SEHNR and FQNEAQ (reference sequence). CDR3 sequence reads: CASSELAGGPLVQETQYF. In DNA, the CDR3 is TGTGCCAGCAGCGAGTTAGCGGGAGGGCCGTTAGTCCAAGAGACCCAGTACTTC.

The chain joins TRBV7-9 to TRBJ1-4; tentatively, D is TRBD1 (6 bases). CDR3 length: 17 amino acids. V gave up 4 bases and J gave up 3 bases, with 18 bases separating them. CDR1 and CDR2 from the germline V gene are SEHNR and FQNEAQ (reference sequence). The CDR3 is CASSWGTAGVANEKLFF. CDR3 bases: TGTGCCAGCAGCTGGGGAACCGCAGGGGTAGCTAATGAAAAACTGTTTTTT.